This record concerns one T cell receptor (beta chain) sequence. Its antigen remains unidentified. No much larger clonotype is one base removed from it; base qualities were not supplied. The healthy controls were volunteers from blood banks in Maryland, USA. For unsorted PBMC libraries, 2 million PBMCs were used after storage in RNAlater at -80 degrees C until RNA extraction. Peripheral blood was subjected to Ficoll-Hypaque density gradient centrifugation to isolate PBMCs, which were then cryopreserved in liquid nitrogen. cDNA was synthesized by template-switch 5'RACE using a primer carrying a 10-nucleotide random unique molecular identifier by which each TCR transcript was tagged. Each sequencing run produced over 200 million TCR-beta sequences covering 15-18 subjects. The RNeasy kit was used for extraction of total RNA. The KAPA Real-time Library Amplification kit was used to amplify TCR-beta VDJ regions with primers for the TCR constant region and the 5'RACE anchor. Sample indexes and Illumina adaptors were added in a first PCR, and a second PCR then increased library yield. After Ampure bead purification, the TCR product of roughly 650 bp was size-selected on a 2% E-gel SizeSelection system. Library quality was checked on a Bioanalyzer, concentration was measured with Qubit, and libraries were quantified with the Kapa Library Quantification kit before pooling. An Illumina HiSeq 2500 was used to sequence the libraries paired-end at 2 x 150 bp. To increase sequence diversity, roughly 23-30% phiX was spiked into each library pool. Under the source paper's analysis protocol: Quality-filtered reads were processed with the UMI-based MiGEC pipeline, and over 75% of raw TCR sequences were removed by the MiGEC pipeline during error correction. VDJ genes were aligned to IMGT germline references, and clonotypes were defined by unique CDR3 amino acid sequence plus V-J genes. Clonal expansion, Shannon diversity and CDR3 relatedness were evaluated with VDJtools (CalcPairwiseDistances, ClusterSamples), while phylogenetic trees were built in CLCbio workbench. A clone was classed as expanded if it had 8 or more unique UMIs, a cutoff based on coefficient-of-variation modelling across technical triplicates. TCRdb took the public reads, trimmed them with fastp at Q25, ran MiXCR for clone calling and kept in-frame beta chains. Entries are consolidated by CDR3 protein sequence, retaining the most common genes and DNA. The V and J calls reflect TCRdb's pipeline rather than the authors' work. The sample table records 25,000 to 30,000 distinct CDR3 sequences; around 6.3% of these occur just once. The ten largest clones add up to around 8.5% of the sample.

The germline V gene sets CDR1 to MDHEN and CDR2 to SYDVKM. Cut back by 5 bases and 7 bases, the V and J ends lie 18 bases apart. From its cysteine to its phenylalanine, the CDR3 spans 14 amino acids. The kept DNA is CDR3 alone, 42 bases in frame from the first base. The data originate from a study of neurological immune-mediated disorders (dated by TCRdb to about 2019). For context, the study as a whole: Peripheral blood TCR-beta repertoires from patients with HTLV-I-associated myelopathy (HAM/TSP), patients with multiple sclerosis, and healthy controls were compared in the study using UMI-based sequencing. The approximately 110 TCR-beta libraries included longitudinal samples, technical triplicates and paired sorted CD4+ and CD8+ T-cell subsets alongside PBMC samples. The cohort included around 70 subjects: 14 with HAM/TSP, approximately 35 with multiple sclerosis, and 20 or so healthy controls. The paper's findings and limits, for the study overall: The highest TCR clonal expansion was observed in HAM/TSP patients, whereas the lowest was observed in MS patients, even when compared with healthy controls. Expanded clones from different subjects shared no identical CDR3 amino acid sequences, which suggests that TCR-beta repertoires were private in all groups.

Here the chain combines TRBV28 and TRBJ2-7; a tentative D match to TRBD1 spans 6 bases. The source of this sequence is a woman aged 45-65 years in good health. What was sequenced was PBMCs. CDR3 region: CASSRRVRGSEQYF. In nucleotides, the sequence is TGTGCCAGCAGTCGACGAGTGAGGGGGTCTGAGCAGTACTTC.